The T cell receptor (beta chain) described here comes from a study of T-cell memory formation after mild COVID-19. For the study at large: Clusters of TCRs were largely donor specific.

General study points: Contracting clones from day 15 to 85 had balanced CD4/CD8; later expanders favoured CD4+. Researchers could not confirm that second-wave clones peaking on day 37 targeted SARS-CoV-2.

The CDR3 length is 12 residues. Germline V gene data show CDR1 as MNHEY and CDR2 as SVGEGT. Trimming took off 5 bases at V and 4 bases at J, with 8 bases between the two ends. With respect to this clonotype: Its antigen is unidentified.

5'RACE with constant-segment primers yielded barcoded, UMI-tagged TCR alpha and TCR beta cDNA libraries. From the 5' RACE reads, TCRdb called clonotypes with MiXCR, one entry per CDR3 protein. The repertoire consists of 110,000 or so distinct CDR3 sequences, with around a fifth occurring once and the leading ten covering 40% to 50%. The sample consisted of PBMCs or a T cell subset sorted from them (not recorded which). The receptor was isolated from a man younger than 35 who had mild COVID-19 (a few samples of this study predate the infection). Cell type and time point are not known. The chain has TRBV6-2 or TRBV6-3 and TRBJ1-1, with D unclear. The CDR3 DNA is TGTGCCAGCAGTCTCGACTCCACTGAAGCTTTCTTT. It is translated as CASSLDSTEAFF.